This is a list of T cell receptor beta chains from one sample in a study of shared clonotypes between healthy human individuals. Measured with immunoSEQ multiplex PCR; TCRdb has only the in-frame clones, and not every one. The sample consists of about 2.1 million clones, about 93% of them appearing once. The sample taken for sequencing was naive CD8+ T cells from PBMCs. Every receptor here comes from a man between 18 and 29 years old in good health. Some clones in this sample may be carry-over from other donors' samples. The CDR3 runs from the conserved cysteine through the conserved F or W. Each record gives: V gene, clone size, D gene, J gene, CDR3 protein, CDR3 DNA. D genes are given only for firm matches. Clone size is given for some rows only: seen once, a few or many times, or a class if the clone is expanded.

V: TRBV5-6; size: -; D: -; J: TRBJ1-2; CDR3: CASSPTPGGYTF; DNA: TGTGCCAGCAGCCCGACACCCGGTGGCTACACCTTC
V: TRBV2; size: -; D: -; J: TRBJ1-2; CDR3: CASSEGLPYGYTF; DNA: TGTGCCAGCAGTGAAGGACTTCCCTATGGCTACACCTTC
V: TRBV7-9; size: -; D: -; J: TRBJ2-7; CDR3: CASSLSLSGDEQYF; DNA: TGTGCCAGCAGCTTAAGTCTGTCGGGGGACGAGCAGTACTTC
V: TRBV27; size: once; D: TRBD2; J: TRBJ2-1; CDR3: CASSPPIGTSGRENEQFF; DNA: TGTGCCAGCAGTCCCCCCATCGGGACTAGCGGGAGGGAAAATGAGCAGTTCTTC
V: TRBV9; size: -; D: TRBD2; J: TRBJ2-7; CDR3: CASSPHVRGSLAGYEQYF; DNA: TGTGCCAGCAGCCCGCACGTCAGGGGAAGCCTAGCGGGCTACGAGCAGTACTTC
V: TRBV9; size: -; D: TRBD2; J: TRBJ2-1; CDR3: CASSVGTRAEQFF; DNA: TGTGCCAGCAGCGTGGGGACTAGGGCTGAGCAGTTCTTC
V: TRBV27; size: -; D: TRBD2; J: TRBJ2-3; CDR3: CASRRASGRISTDTQYF; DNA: TGTGCCAGCAGAAGGGCTAGCGGGAGGATCAGCACAGATACGCAGTATTTT
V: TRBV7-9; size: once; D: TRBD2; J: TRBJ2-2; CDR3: CASSPPSSGNTGELFF; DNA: TGTGCCAGCAGCCCCCCGTCTAGCGGGAACACCGGGGAGCTGTTTTTT
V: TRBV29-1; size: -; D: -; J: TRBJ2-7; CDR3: CSVFWASSYEQYF; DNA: TGCAGCGTTTTCTGGGCTAGCTCCTACGAGCAGTACTTC
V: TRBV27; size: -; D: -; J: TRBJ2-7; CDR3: CASSLSAAGGSYEQYF; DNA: TGTGCCAGCAGTTTATCCGCTGCCGGGGGATCCTACGAGCAGTACTTC
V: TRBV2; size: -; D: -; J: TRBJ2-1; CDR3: CASNEVGLVIQGGNEQFF; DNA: TGTGCCAGCAACGAGGTGGGACTAGTAATACAGGGGGGGAATGAGCAGTTCTTC
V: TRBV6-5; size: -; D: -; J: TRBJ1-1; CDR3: CASSPHQGYGLFF; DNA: TGTGCCAGCAGTCCTCATCAAGGATACGGGCTCTTCTTT
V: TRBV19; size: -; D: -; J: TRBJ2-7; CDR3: CASSFGQSYEQYF; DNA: TGTGCCAGTAGTTTTGGACAGAGTTACGAGCAGTACTTC
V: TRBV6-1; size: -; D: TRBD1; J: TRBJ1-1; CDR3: CASSDGEGQGFWNTEAFF; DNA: TGTGCCAGCAGTGATGGCGAGGGACAGGGCTTTTGGAACACTGAAGCTTTCTTT
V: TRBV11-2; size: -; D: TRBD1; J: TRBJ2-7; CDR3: CASSLGTVYEQYF; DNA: TGTGCCAGCAGCCTCGGGACAGTCTACGAGCAGTACTTC